This T cell receptor beta chain was captured in a study of shared clonotypes between healthy human individuals. Sequencing used immunoSEQ multiplex PCR; TCRdb keeps in-frame clones, though not all of them. The sample holds about 2,500,000 clones, just over 90% seen once. The CDR3 runs to 14 residues. Germline values: CDR1 GTSNPN, CDR2 SVGIG (reference sequence). V was shortened by 0 bases and J by 5 bases, with 13 bases between the two germline ends. The gene calls are TRBV30 and TRBJ2-5; the D gene could be TRBD1 or TRBD2 (5 bases each). The TCR sequence derives from a man younger than 35 in good health. Sequenced: naive CD4+ T cells sorted from blood. As to subset: CD45RA+ positively selected. The CDR3 DNA is TGTGCCTGGAGTGTACTAGGGACCCGGGAGACCCAGTACTTC. It yields the protein CAWSVLGTRETQYF.